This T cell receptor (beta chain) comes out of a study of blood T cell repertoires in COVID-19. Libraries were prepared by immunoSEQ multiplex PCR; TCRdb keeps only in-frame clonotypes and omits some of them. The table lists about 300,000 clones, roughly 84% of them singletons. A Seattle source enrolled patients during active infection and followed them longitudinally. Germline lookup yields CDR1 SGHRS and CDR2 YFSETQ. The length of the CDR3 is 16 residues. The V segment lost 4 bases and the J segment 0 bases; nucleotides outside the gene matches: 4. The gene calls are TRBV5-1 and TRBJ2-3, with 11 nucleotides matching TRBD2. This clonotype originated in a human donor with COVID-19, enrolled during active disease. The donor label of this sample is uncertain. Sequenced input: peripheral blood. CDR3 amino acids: CASSPWTSGSTDTQYF. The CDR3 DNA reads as TGCGCCAGCAGCCCCTGGACTAGCGGGAGCACAGATACGCAGTATTTT.